This TCR beta chain was sequenced during a study of identical twins. TCRdb reanalysed the 5' RACE reads using MiXCR and keeps one entry per CDR3 protein. Of 550,000 to 700,000 distinct CDR3 sequences in the sample, around 20% are singletons; the top ten hold roughly 4%. Regarding this clonotype: The antigen remains undetermined.

General study points: Alpha sequences out of frame and shared by twins had excess low generation probability.

Between the trimmed V and J ends, which lost 6 bases and 3 bases, there was a span of 27 bases. This CDR3 has 19 amino acids. The sample also formed part of further work on T cells expressing NK-cell markers. That work contributes: Sorted CD3+CD56+NKG2C+, CD3+CD56+NKG2C- and CD3+CD56-NKG2C+ T-cell subsets were beta-chain profiled. HCMV seropositivity marked seven of the eight sequenced donors; one was seronegative.

The chain recombines TRBV12-3 or TRBV12-4 with TRBJ2-1, with D possibly matching TRBD1 (7 bases). The TCR comes from a woman younger than 30 in good health. The sequenced sample was PBMCs. This CDR3 reads CASSTRQGGLYQFYNEQFF. CDR3 DNA: TGTGCCAGCAGCACCAGACAGGGAGGCCTTTATCAGTTCTACAATGAGCAGTTCTTC.